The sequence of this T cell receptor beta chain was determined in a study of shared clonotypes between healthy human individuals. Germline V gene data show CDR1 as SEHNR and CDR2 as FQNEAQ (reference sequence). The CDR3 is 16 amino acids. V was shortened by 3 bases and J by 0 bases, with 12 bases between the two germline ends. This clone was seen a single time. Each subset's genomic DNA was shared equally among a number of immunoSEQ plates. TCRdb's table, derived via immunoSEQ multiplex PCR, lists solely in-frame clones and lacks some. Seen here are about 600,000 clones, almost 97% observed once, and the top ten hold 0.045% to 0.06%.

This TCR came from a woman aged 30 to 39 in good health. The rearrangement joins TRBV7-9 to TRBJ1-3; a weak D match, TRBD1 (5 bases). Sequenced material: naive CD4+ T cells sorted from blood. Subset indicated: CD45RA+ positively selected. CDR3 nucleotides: TGTGCCAGCAGCTTCCGACAGCTAACCTCTGGAAACACCATATATTTT. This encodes CASSFRQLTSGNTIYF.